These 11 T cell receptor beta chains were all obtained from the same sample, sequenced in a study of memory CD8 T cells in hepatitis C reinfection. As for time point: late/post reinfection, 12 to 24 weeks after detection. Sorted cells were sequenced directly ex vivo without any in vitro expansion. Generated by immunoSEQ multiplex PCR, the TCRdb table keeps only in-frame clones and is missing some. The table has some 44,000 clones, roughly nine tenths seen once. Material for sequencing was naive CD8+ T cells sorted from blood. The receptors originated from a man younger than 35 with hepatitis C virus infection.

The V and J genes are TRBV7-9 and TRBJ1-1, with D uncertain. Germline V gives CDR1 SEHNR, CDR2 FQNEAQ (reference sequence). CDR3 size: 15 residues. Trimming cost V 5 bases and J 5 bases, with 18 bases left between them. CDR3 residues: CASSGLGRADTEAFF. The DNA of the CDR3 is TGTGCCAGCAGCGGCCTCGGGAGGGCGGATACTGAAGCTTTCTTT.

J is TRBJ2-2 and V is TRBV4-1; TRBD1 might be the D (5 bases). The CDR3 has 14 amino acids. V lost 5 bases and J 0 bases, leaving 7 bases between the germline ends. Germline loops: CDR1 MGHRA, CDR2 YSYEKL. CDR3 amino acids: CASSETANTGELFF. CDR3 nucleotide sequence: TGCGCCAGCAGCGAGACAGCGAACACCGGGGAGCTGTTTTTT.

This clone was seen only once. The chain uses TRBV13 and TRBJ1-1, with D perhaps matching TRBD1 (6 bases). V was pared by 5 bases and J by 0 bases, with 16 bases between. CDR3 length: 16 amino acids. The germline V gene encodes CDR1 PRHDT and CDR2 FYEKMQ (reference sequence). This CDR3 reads CASSPWGQNLNTEAFF. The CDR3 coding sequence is TGTGCCAGCAGCCCGTGGGGGCAGAATCTGAACACTGAAGCTTTCTTT.

The CDR3 reads CASSQDSAGTNEKLFF. Written as DNA, the CDR3 is TGCGCCAGCAGCCAAGATTCGGCAGGGACTAATGAAAAACTGTTTTTT. This chain links TRBV4-1 with TRBJ1-4; D may be TRBD1 (5 bases). CDR1 is MGHRA and CDR2 is YSYEKL in the germline V gene. V lost 0 bases to trimming and J lost 2 bases, with 10 bases between them. CDR3 length equals 16 residues.

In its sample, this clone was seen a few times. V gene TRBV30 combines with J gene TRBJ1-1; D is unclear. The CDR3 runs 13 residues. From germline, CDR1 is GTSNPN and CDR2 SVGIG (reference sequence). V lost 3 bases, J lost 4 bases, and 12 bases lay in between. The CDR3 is CAWSPVEGTEAFF. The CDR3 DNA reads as TGTGCCTGGAGCCCGGTGGAGGGCACTGAAGCTTTCTTT.

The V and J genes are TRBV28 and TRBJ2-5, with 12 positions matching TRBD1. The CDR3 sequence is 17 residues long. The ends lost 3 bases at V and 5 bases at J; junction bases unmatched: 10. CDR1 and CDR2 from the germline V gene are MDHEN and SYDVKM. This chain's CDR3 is CASSFPGTGGIRETQYF. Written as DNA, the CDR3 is TGTGCCAGCAGTTTCCCCGGGACAGGGGGCATTCGGGAGACCCAGTACTTC.

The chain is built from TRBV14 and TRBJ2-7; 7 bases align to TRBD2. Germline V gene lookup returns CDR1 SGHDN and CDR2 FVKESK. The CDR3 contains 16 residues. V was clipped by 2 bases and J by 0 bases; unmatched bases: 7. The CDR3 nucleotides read TGTGCCAGCAGCCAAACGCTCGGGGGGAGCTCCTACGAGCAGTACTTC. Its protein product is CASSQTLGGSSYEQYF.

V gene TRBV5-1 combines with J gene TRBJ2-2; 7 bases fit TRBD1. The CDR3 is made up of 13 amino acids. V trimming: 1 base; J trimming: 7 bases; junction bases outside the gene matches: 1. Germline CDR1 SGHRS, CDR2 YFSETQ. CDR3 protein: CASSLTGVGELFF. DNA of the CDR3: TGCGCCAGCAGCTTGACAGGGGTCGGGGAGCTGTTTTTT.

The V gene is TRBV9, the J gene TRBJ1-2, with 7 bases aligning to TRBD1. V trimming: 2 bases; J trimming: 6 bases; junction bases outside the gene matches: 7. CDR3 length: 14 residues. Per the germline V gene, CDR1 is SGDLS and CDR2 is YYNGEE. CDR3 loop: CASSVADRENGYTF. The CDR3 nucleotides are TGTGCCAGCAGCGTTGCCGACAGGGAGAATGGCTACACCTTC.

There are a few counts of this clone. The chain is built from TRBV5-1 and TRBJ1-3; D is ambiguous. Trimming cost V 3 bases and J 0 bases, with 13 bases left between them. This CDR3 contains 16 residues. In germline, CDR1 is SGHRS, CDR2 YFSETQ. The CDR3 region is CASSSKDGSSGNTIYF. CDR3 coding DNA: TGCGCCAGCAGCTCCAAGGACGGGAGCTCTGGAAACACCATATATTTT.

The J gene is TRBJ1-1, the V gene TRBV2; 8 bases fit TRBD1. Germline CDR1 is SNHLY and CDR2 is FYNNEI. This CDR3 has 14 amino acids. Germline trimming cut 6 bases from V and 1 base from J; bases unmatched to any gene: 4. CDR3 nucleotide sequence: TGTGCCAGCAGGATAGGACAGGGGAACACTGAAGCTTTCTTT. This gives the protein CASRIGQGNTEAFF.